The rows below give T cell receptor beta chains drawn from one sample of a study of shared clonotypes between healthy human individuals. Produced via immunoSEQ multiplex PCR; TCRdb's table is partial and in-frame only. The data contain around 600,000 clones, 98% of them singletons. Sequencing was done on a sample of naive CD8+ T cells sorted from blood. The receptors come from a man aged 25 to 40 in good health. CDR3s include the opening cysteine and the closing phenylalanine or tryptophan. The D gene is left open where the match is weak. Clone size is given for some rows only: seen once, a few or many times, or a class if the clone is expanded.

v_call	clone_size	j_call	d_call	cdr3_nt	cdr3_aa
TRBV5-1	NA	TRBJ2-7	TRBD1	TGCGCCAGCAGCTTGGGGAGAGGGGGCATTAACGAGCAGTACTTC	CASSLGRGGINEQYF
TRBV9	NA	TRBJ2-7	NA	TGTGCCAGCAGCTACGGGCTGGGCGTGAGCGAGCAGTACTTC	CASSYGLGVSEQYF
TRBV10-1	once	TRBJ2-3	NA	TGCGCCAGCAGTGACGGGATCCGAGAGGGAGATACGCAGTATTTT	CASSDGIREGDTQYF
TRBV19	NA	TRBJ2-5	NA	TGTGCCAGTAGTATTTTCGGGAGCAGTGTGACCCAGTACTTC	CASSIFGSSVTQYF
TRBV27	NA	TRBJ2-7	TRBD2	TGTGCCAGCAGCCGCGGTACTAGCGGGAGCGGCGAGCAGTACTTC	CASSRGTSGSGEQYF
TRBV14	NA	TRBJ2-1	TRBD2	TGTGCCAGCAGCCAAGGACTAGCGGGAGTGGATGAGCAGTTCTTC	CASSQGLAGVDEQFF
TRBV10-2	NA	TRBJ2-1	NA	TGCGCCAGCAGTGAGTTGCGGGATATGGATGAGCAGTTCTTC	CASSELRDMDEQFF
TRBV5-1	NA	TRBJ1-1	NA	TGCGCCAGCAGCTTACGGATGGCGGGGGGGACTGAAGCTTTCTTT	CASSLRMAGGTEAFF
TRBV7-6	once	TRBJ2-2	NA	TGTGCCAGCAGCTTAGGGCGGGTGAACACCGGGGAGCTGTTTTTT	CASSLGRVNTGELFF
TRBV10-2	once	TRBJ2-3	TRBD2	TGCGCCAGCAGTGACCTAGCGGGCACTAGCACAGATACGCAGTATTTT	CASSDLAGTSTDTQYF
TRBV9	NA	TRBJ2-7	TRBD2	TGTGCCAGCAGCGTAACCCTAGCGGGAGATCTGTACGAGCAGTACTTC	CASSVTLAGDLYEQYF
TRBV4-2	NA	TRBJ1-1	NA	TGTGCCAGCAGCCAAGTAGAGGAGAACACTGAAGCTTTCTTT	CASSQVEENTEAFF
TRBV7-9	NA	TRBJ2-3	NA	TGTGCCAGCAGCCTGCAAATGGGTCCGACAGATACGCAGTATTTT	CASSLQMGPTDTQYF
TRBV5-1	once	TRBJ1-2	NA	TGCGCCAGCAGCCCCCGAATGCAGGGTGACTATGGCTACACCTTC	CASSPRMQGDYGYTF
TRBV9	NA	TRBJ2-3	TRBD1	TGTGCCAGCAGCGACAGGGGGGCGACAGATACGCAGTATTTT	CASSDRGATDTQYF
TRBV27	NA	TRBJ1-2	NA	TGTGCCAGCAGTCCAAACGGGACACCTAATGGCTACACCTTC	CASSPNGTPNGYTF
TRBV5-5	NA	TRBJ2-3	TRBD2	TGTGCCAGCAGCTTGGCCCCGACTAGCGCTAGCACAGATACGCAGTATTTT	CASSLAPTSASTDTQYF
TRBV5-6	NA	TRBJ2-7	TRBD2	TGTGCCAGCAGCTTTGGTAGCGGGAGGGCCTACGAGCAGTACTTC	CASSFGSGRAYEQYF
TRBV7-2	NA	TRBJ2-7	TRBD1	TGTGCCAGCAGCTTAGCGTCGGGACAGGGCACCTACGAGCAGTACTTC	CASSLASGQGTYEQYF
TRBV7-9	once	TRBJ1-1	TRBD1	TGTGCCAGCAGCTTATCGGACAGGGGGGACACTGAAGCTTTCTTT	CASSLSDRGDTEAFF
TRBV4-1	once	TRBJ1-1	NA	TGCGCCAGCAGCCAGTTGGGCGAGAACACTGAAGCTTTCTTT	CASSQLGENTEAFF
TRBV11-2	NA	TRBJ2-1	TRBD2	TGTGCCAGCAGCCGCCAGGGGACTAGCGGGAGTCAGCTCTACAATGAGCAGTTCTTC	CASSRQGTSGSQLYNEQFF
TRBV6-1	NA	TRBJ1-5	NA	TGTGCCAGCAGTGATTTAGGGGAGGGTAGCAATCAGCCCCAGCATTTT	CASSDLGEGSNQPQHF
TRBV10-3	NA	TRBJ2-7	TRBD2	TGTGCCATCAGGGGGACTAGCGGGATGTGGCACGAGCAGTACTTC	CAIRGTSGMWHEQYF
TRBV29-1	NA	TRBJ2-1	TRBD2	TGCAGCGTTGTTAGCGGGGTACACAATGAGCAGTTCTTC	CSVVSGVHNEQFF
TRBV5-1	NA	TRBJ2-3	NA	TGCGCCAGCAGCTTCCCGACAGAAAGCACAGATACGCAGTATTTT	CASSFPTESTDTQYF
TRBV7-2	NA	TRBJ2-7	NA	TGTGCCAGCAGCCCCTGGAGGGCCGCCTACGAGCAGTACTTC	CASSPWRAAYEQYF
TRBV18	once	TRBJ2-2	NA	TGTGCCAGCTCACCACCGGGGCAGCTTAAGAACACCGGGGAGCTGTTTTTT	CASSPPGQLKNTGELFF
TRBV7-4	NA	TRBJ1-3	NA	TGTGCCAGCAGCTTTGGGACGGGATCTGGAAACACCATATATTTT	CASSFGTGSGNTIYF
TRBV11-2	NA	TRBJ2-7	NA	TGTGCCAGCAGCCCCCCGTGGGGGGCTGGGTACGAGCAGTACTTC	CASSPPWGAGYEQYF
TRBV5-4	NA	TRBJ1-4	NA	TGTGCCAGCTCTAAGGGGGGGGAAAAACTGTTTTTT	CASSKGGEKLFF
TRBV27	NA	TRBJ2-1	TRBD2	TGTGCCAGCAGTCCCGGGACTAGCGGTTCCTACAATGAGCAGTTCTTC	CASSPGTSGSYNEQFF
TRBV25-1	NA	TRBJ2-7	NA	TGTGCCAGCAAGTTCGGCGTCTTTGGTGAGCAGTACTTC	CASKFGVFGEQYF
TRBV5-6	NA	TRBJ2-7	NA	TGTGCCAGCAGCTTTGGCAACGAGCAGTACTTC	CASSFGNEQYF
TRBV5-1	NA	TRBJ2-5	NA	TGCGCCAGCAGCTCCCCGGACGGAAACTTCCAAGAGACCCAGTACTTC	CASSSPDGNFQETQYF
TRBV27	NA	TRBJ2-7	TRBD2	TGTGCCAGCAGTAAACTCGGGACTAGCGGGAGTCTCTACGAGCAGTACTTC	CASSKLGTSGSLYEQYF
TRBV10-3	NA	TRBJ2-7	NA	TGTGCCATCAGTGAGGGATTGGGCTCCTACGAGCAGTACTTC	CAISEGLGSYEQYF
TRBV7-8	NA	TRBJ1-1	NA	TGTGCCAGCAGCTTAGCGCTAAGGGGCGGATGGACTGAAGCTTTCTTT	CASSLALRGGWTEAFF
TRBV29-1	NA	TRBJ2-7	TRBD2	TGCAGCGTCCTCCAGCGGGAGGTAGGCGAGCAGTACTTC	CSVLQREVGEQYF
TRBV7-6	once	TRBJ2-7	TRBD2	TGTGCCAGCAGCTTAGTTTCGGGAGGCCCCGTATCGTACTTC	CASSLVSGGPVSYF
TRBV7-9	NA	TRBJ2-5	TRBD1	TGTGCCAGCAGCTACGGGACAGGGGGCGACGAGACCCAGTACTTC	CASSYGTGGDETQYF